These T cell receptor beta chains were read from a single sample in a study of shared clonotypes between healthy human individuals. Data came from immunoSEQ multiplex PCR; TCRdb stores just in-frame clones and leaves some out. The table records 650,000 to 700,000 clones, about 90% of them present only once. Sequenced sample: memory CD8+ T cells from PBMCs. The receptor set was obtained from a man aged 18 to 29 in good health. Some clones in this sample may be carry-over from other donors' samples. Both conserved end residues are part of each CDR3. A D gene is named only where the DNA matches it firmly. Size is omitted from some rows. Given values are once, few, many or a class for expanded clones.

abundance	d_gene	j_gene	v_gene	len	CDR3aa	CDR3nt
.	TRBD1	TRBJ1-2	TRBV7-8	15	CASSVTVAGGIGYTF	TGTGCCAGCAGCGTAACAGTGGCAGGGGGGATCGGCTACACCTTC
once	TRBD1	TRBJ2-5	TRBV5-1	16	CASSLDDRGPVETQYF	TGCGCCAGCAGCTTGGACGACAGGGGGCCAGTAGAGACCCAGTACTTC
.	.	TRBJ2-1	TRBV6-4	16	CASSDSAFNSYNEQFF	TGTGCCAGCAGTGACTCGGCCTTCAACTCCTACAATGAGCAGTTCTTC
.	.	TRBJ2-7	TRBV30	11	CAWGQGYEQYF	TGTGCCTGGGGACAAGGGTACGAGCAGTACTTC
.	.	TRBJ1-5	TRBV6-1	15	CASSEEDTSNQPQHF	TGTGCCAGCAGTGAAGAGGACACATCCAATCAGCCCCAGCATTTT
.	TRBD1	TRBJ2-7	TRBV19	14	CASSTTTGTYEQYF	TGTGCCAGTAGTACGACGACAGGGACCTACGAGCAGTACTTC
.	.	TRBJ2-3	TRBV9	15	CASSVATRGTDTQYF	TGTGCCAGCAGCGTAGCTACAAGGGGGACAGATACGCAGTATTTT
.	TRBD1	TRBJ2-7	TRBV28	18	CASSFRDRRSQKSHEQYF	TGTGCCAGCAGTTTTAGGGACAGGAGGTCCCAAAAATCCCACGAGCAGTACTTC
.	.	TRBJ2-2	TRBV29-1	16	CSVQNAAERSTGELFF	TGCAGCGTTCAAAATGCGGCGGAGCGGTCCACCGGGGAGCTGTTTTTT
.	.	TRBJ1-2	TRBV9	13	CASSPPMGVGYTF	TGTGCCAGCAGCCCCCCCATGGGGGTCGGCTACACCTTC
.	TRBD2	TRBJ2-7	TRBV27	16	CASSGLGLAAPYEQYF	TGTGCCAGCAGTGGCCTCGGACTAGCGGCGCCCTACGAGCAGTACTTC
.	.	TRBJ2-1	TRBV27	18	CASSPLLPPGQSGDEQFF	TGTGCCAGCAGTCCCCTATTACCCCCCGGTCAGTCGGGCGATGAGCAGTTCTTC
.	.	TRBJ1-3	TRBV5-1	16	CASSLDFYYSGNTIYF	TGCGCCAGCAGCTTGGATTTTTACTATTCTGGAAACACCATATATTTT
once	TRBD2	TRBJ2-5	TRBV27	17	CASSGPPAGGSKETQYF	TGTGCCAGCAGTGGGCCCCCAGCGGGAGGGTCCAAAGAGACCCAGTACTTC
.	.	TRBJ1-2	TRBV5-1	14	CASSWSAGLYGYTF	TGCGCCAGCAGCTGGTCGGCAGGACTCTATGGCTACACCTTC
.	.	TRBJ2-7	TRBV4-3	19	CASVSEPGSNIAPGYEQYF	TGCGCCAGCGTCTCGGAACCGGGCTCAAACATTGCACCGGGGTACGAGCAGTACTTC
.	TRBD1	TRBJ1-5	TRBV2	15	CASSTGQVVAQPQHF	TGTGCCAGCAGCACGGGACAGGTCGTGGCTCAGCCCCAGCATTTT
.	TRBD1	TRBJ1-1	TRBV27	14	CASSLRQGGTEAFF	TGTGCCAGCAGTTTAAGACAGGGGGGCACTGAAGCTTTCTTT
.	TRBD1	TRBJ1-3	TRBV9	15	CASSLGQASGNTIYF	TGTGCCAGCAGCCTCGGACAGGCCTCTGGAAACACCATATATTTT
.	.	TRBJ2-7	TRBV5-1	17	CASSLVPSRTDPYEQYF	TGCGCCAGCAGCTTAGTCCCCAGCCGGACGGATCCCTACGAGCAGTACTTC
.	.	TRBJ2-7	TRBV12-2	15	CASRLVPGQAYEQYF	TGTGCAAGTCGCTTAGTGCCGGGACAGGCCTACGAGCAGTACTTC
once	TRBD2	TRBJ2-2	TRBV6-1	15	CASSALRIAGGMMFF	TGTGCCAGCAGTGCCCTTAGGATAGCGGGAGGGATGATGTTTTTT
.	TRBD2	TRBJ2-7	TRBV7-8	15	CASSLSGLAPDEQYF	TGTGCCAGCAGCTTAAGCGGACTAGCCCCAGACGAGCAGTACTTC
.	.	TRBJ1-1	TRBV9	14	CASSAPGVGTEAFF	TGTGCCAGCAGCGCCCCAGGGGTCGGCACTGAAGCTTTCTTT
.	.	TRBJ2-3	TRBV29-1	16	CSVDQLYRAPGGTQYF	TGCAGCGTTGACCAGCTTTACAGGGCGCCGGGAGGTACGCAGTATTTT
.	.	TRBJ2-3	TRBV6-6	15	CASSYSKGGSDTQYF	TGTGCCAGCAGTTACTCGAAGGGGGGGTCAGATACGCAGTATTTT
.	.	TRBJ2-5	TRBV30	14	CAWSALVEGETQYF	TGTGCCTGGAGTGCCTTAGTGGAGGGAGAGACCCAGTACTTC
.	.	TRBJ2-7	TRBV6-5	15	CASSQQRTPHYEQYF	TGTGCCAGCAGCCAACAGAGAACCCCCCACTACGAGCAGTACTTC
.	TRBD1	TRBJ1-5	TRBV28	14	CASSFGQGIQPQHF	TGTGCCAGCAGTTTCGGACAGGGTATACAGCCCCAGCATTTT
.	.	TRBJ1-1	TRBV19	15	CASSIGRVMNTEAFF	TGTGCCAGTAGTATCGGGAGGGTGATGAACACTGAAGCTTTCTTT
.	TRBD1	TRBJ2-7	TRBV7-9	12	CAMSQGANEQYF	TGTGCCATGTCGCAGGGGGCGAATGAGCAGTACTTC
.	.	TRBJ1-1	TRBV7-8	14	CASSLAGRNTEAFF	TGTGCCAGCAGCTTAGCGGGCAGGAACACTGAAGCTTTCTTT
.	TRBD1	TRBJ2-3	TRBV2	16	CASIVTTGRNTDTQYF	TGTGCCAGCATTGTTACGACAGGGAGAAACACAGATACGCAGTATTTT
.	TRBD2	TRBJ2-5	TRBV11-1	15	CASSPPSSGSQTQYF	TGTGCCAGCAGCCCACCATCTAGCGGGAGTCAGACCCAGTACTTC
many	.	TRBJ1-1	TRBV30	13	CAWSVRGDTEAFF	TGTGCCTGGAGTGTAAGAGGGGATACTGAAGCTTTCTTT
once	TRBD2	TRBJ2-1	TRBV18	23	CASSPAFGGPPLAGGKPYNEQFF	TGTGCCAGCTCACCCGCTTTTGGGGGCCCCCCACTAGCGGGAGGGAAACCTTACAATGAGCAGTTCTTC
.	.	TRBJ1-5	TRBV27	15	CASSRVAGGYQPQHF	TGTGCCAGCTCCCGGGTCGCCGGGGGGTATCAGCCCCAGCATTTT
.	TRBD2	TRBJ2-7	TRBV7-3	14	CASSMGLAGNEQYF	TGTGCCAGCAGCATGGGACTAGCGGGAAACGAGCAGTACTTC
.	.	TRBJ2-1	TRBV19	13	CASSDRDYNEQFF	TGTGCCAGTAGTGACCGGGACTACAATGAGCAGTTCTTC
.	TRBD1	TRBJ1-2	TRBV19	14	CASSIGRTGVGYTF	TGTGCCAGTAGTATAGGGCGGACAGGGGTCGGCTACACCTTC
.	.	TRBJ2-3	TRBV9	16	CASSSPIGTGPDTQYF	TGTGCCAGCAGCTCGCCAATCGGGACGGGCCCAGATACGCAGTATTTT
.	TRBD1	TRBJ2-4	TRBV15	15	CATSRSPQGADIQYF	TGTGCCACCAGCAGGTCACCCCAGGGGGCCGACATTCAGTACTTC
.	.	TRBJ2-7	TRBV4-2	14	CASSQDGVQYEQYF	TGTGCCAGCAGCCAAGATGGAGTCCAATACGAGCAGTACTTC
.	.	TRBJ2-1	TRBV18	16	CASSPNGRSEYNEQFF	TGTGCCAGCTCACCAAACGGCAGGTCAGAATACAATGAGCAGTTCTTC
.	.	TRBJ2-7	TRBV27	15	CASSLRGQGIYEQYF	TGTGCCAGCAGTTTAAGGGGCCAGGGGATCTACGAGCAGTACTTC